These 13 T cell receptor beta chains came from one sample sequenced in a study of CDR3 diversity in severe acne. One entry per CDR3 protein, called by TCRdb with MiXCR from the PCR reads. The sample includes more than 80,000 distinct CDR3 sequences, approximately 49% seen only once; the top ten take 9.5% to 13%. The sequenced sample consisted of blood. These receptor sequences come from a male donor with severe acne vulgaris.

For this clonotype: A junction boundary mismatches the germline segment, possibly from a read error. The V and J genes are TRBV28 and TRBJ2-7; 8 bases align to TRBD2. CDR1 is MDHEN and CDR2 is SYDVKM in the germline V gene. This CDR3 contains 14 residues. In DNA, the CDR3 is TGTGCCAGCAGAAAAAGCGGGAGCGTCTACAAGCAGAACTTC. Amino acids: CASRKSGSVYKQNF.

The chain combines TRBV6-5 with TRBJ2-3; a weak D match, TRBD1 (5 bases). CDR3 length: 13 residues. V was pared by 6 bases and J by 5 bases, with 12 bases between. Germline loops: CDR1 MNHEY, CDR2 SVGAGI. The CDR3 sequence is CASSWGSVDTQYF. The CDR3 DNA is TGTGCCAGCAGCTGGGGCTCAGTAGATACGCAGTATTTT.

V usage is TRBV13 and J usage is TRBJ1-1, with 8 bases aligning to TRBD1. This CDR3 region has 13 residues. V lost 6 bases to trimming and J lost 5 bases; unmatched junction nucleotides: 5. Germline V CDR1 and CDR2: PRHDT, FYEKMQ (reference sequence). The CDR3 DNA sequence: TGTGCCAGCAGTATCACAGGGGGGACTGAAGCTTTCTTT. It yields the protein CASSITGGTEAFF.

The chain employs TRBV6-2 or TRBV6-3 and TRBJ1-5; D is uncertain. This CDR3 comprises 14 residues. Trimming took 5 bases from V and 4 from J, leaving 12 bases between them. Germline CDR1 reads MNHEY; CDR2 reads SVGEGT. The CDR3 region has the DNA TGTGCCAGCAGTGGGCCAGGACCTAATCAGCCCCAGCATTTT. Residues: CASSGPGPNQPQHF.

This clonotype appeared once. A read error is possible here, since a much larger clone lies one base away. V usage is TRBV7-2 and J usage is TRBJ1-1; 7 bases match TRBD1. Unmatched junction bases numbered 8, after V lost 4 bases and J lost 6 bases. Germline V gene data show CDR1 as SGHTA and CDR2 as FQGNSA. The CDR3 contains 14 residues. The CDR3 sequence is CASSSPNRGPEAFF. CDR3 bases: TGTGCCAGCAGCTCCCCAAACAGGGGACCTGAAGCTTTCTTT. The variable domain in full, with the rest retrieved from reference TRBV7-2 and TRBJ1-1, is GAGVSQSPSNKVTEKGKDVELRCDPISGHTALYWYRQSLGQGLEFLIYFQGNSAPDKSGLPSDRFSAERTGGSVSTLTIQRTQQEDSAVYLCASSSPNRGPEAFFGQGTRLTVV.

This clonotype was counted at least ten times. The CDR3: CASSPGSMNTEAFF. The CDR3 nucleotides read TGTGCCAGCTCCCCAGGGTCTATGAACACTGAAGCTTTCTTT. The chain carries TRBV18 and TRBJ1-1; a possible D gene is TRBD1 (5 bases). This CDR3 has 14 residues. Trimming took 6 bases from V and 0 from J, leaving 11 bases between them. Germline V gene sequence: CDR1 KGHSH, CDR2 LQKENI.

This clonotype qualifies as medium-sized. V gene TRBV7-3 combines with J gene TRBJ2-7; 7 bases align to TRBD2. The germline gives CDR1 SGHTA, CDR2 FQGTGA. The V and J ends lost 2 bases and 0 bases, in that order; junction bases with no gene match: 4. The CDR3 loop spans 15 amino acids. This CDR3 reads CASSLASGPSYEQYF. CDR3 nucleotide sequence: TGTGCCAGCAGCTTAGCTAGCGGTCCCTCCTACGAGCAGTACTTC.

This clonotype was observed many times. The chain has TRBV25-1 and TRBJ1-6; the match to TRBD1 covers 9 bases. This CDR3 has 14 amino acids. J gave up 7 bases and V 6 bases, and 4 bases lay outside the gene matches. The germline gives CDR1 MGHDK, CDR2 SYGVNS. The CDR3 protein is CASRSGTGNSPLHF. CDR3 coding DNA: TGTGCCAGCAGGTCCGGGACAGGGAATTCACCCCTCCACTTT.

Of note for this clonotype: At one end the junction does not follow the germline gene, possibly because of a read error. The chain couples TRBV7-8 to TRBJ2-7, with D tentatively TRBD2 (6 bases). The CDR3 consists of 15 residues. Germline V gene data show CDR1 as SGHVS and CDR2 as FQNEAQ. CDR3 in DNA: TGTGCCAGCAGCTTAGCCGGCGGGAACACCGGGGAGCTGTACTTC. It translates to CASSLAGGNTGELYF.

This clonotype was observed a single time. This chain joins TRBV10-3 and TRBJ1-2; 7 positions agree with TRBD1. Germline trimming cut 10 bases from V and 5 bases from J; bases unmatched to any gene: 10. The CDR3 runs 13 residues. Germline assignment: CDR1 ENHRY and CDR2 SYGVKD. CDR3: CASSHATGYGYTF. The DNA of the CDR3 is TGTGCCAGCAGCCATGCGACAGGGTATGGCTACACCTTC.

V gene TRBV24-1 combines with J gene TRBJ2-1; 12 bases fit TRBD2. The V and J ends lost 3 bases and 5 bases, in that order; junction bases with no gene match: 10. Germline V gene lookup returns CDR1 KGHDR and CDR2 SFDVKD. The CDR3 has 18 residues. The CDR3 is CATSDPSGRAVVDNEQFF. The CDR3 DNA follows: TGTGCCACCAGTGATCCTAGCGGGAGGGCCGTCGTTGACAATGAGCAGTTCTTC.

This clonotype showed up just a few times. The J gene is TRBJ1-5, the V gene TRBV24-1; weak D call: TRBD1 (5 bases). CDR3 length equals 15 residues. Per germline, CDR1 KGHDR and CDR2 SFDVKD. V was clipped by 3 bases and J by 4 bases, with 12 bases between them. CDR3: CATSDGRDSNQPQHF. CDR3 in DNA: TGTGCCACCAGTGATGGGAGGGACTCAAATCAGCCCCAGCATTTT.

A note on this clonotype: At one boundary the junction diverges from the germline segment, which might be a read error. The chain links TRBV7-7 to TRBJ2-7, with 10 bases lining up with TRBD1. The CDR3 runs to 15 residues. Looked up from germline, CDR1 is SSHAT and CDR2 is FNYEAQ (reference sequence). In DNA form, the CDR3 reads TGTGCTAGCAGCTTAGGGACAGGGGTTCTGGACGAGCAGTACTTC. Translating it yields CASSLGTGVLDEQYF.